This TCR beta chain was documented in a study of early T cells in non-severe SARS-CoV-2 infection. Whole-study context: Alpha and beta chains were unpaired, from unsorted whole-blood bulk RNA.

The CDR3 runs 15 residues. Germline CDR1 is SGHRS and CDR2 is YFSETQ. Trimming removed 4 bases at V and 3 bases at J, with 13 bases between. This clonotype was counted at least ten times. Unique molecular identifiers (one per individual cDNA molecule) were attached. TCRdb re-called the 5' RACE reads with MiXCR, one entry per CDR3 protein. The repertoire has some 32,000 distinct CDR3 sequences, roughly 5% of them found once; the top ten carry 6% to 7.5%. The receptor's source is an adult who was a healthcare worker with PCR-confirmed SARS-CoV-2 infection or an uninfected control (not recorded which). V and J are TRBV5-1 and TRBJ2-2; weak D call: TRBD1 (6 bases). The sequenced material came from whole blood. The DNA for the CDR3 is TGCGCCAGCAGCCCACAGGGTAGGCACACCGGGGAGCTGTTTTTT. Translation: CASSPQGRHTGELFF.